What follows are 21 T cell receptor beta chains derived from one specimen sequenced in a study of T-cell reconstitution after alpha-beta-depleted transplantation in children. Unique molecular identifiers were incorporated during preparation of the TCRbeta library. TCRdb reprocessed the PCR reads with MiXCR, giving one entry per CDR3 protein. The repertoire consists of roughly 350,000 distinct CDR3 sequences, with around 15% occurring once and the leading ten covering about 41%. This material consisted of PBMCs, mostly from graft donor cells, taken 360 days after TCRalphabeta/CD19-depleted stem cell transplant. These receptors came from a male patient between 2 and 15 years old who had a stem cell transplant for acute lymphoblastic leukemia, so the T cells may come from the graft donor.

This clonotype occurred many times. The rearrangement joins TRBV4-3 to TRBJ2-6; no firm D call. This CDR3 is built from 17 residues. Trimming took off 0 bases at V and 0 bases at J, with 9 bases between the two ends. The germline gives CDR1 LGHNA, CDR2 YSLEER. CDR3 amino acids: CASSQERHLSGANVLTF. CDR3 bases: TGCGCCAGCAGCCAAGAGCGACACCTCTCTGGGGCCAACGTCCTGACTTTC.

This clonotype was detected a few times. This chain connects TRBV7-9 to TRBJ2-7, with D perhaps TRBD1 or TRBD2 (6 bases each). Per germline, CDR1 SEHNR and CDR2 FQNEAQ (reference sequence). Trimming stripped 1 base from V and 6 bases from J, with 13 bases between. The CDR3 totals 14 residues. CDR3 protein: CASSLVGGRGEQYF. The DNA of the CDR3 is TGTGCCAGCAGCTTAGTGGGGGGCCGGGGCGAGCAGTACTTC.

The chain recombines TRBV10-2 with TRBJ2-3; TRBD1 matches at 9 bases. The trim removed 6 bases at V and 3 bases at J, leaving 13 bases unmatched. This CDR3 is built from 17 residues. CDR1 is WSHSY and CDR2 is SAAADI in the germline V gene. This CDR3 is CASRLLRDRVWTDTQYF. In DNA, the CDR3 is TGCGCCAGCAGATTATTACGGGACAGGGTTTGGACAGATACGCAGTATTTT.

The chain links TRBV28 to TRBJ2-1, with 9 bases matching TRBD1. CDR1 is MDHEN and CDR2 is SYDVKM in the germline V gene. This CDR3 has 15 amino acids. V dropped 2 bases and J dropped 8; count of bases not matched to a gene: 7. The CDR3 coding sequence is TGTGCCAGCAGTTTAATACAGGGGGCGAGTTATGAGCAGTTCTTC. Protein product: CASSLIQGASYEQFF. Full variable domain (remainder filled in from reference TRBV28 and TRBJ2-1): DVKVTQSSRYLVKRTGEKVFLECVQDMDHENMFWYRQDPGLGLRLIYFSYDVKMKEKGDIPEGYSVSREKKERFSLILESASTNQTSMYLCASSLIQGASYEQFFGPGTRLTVL.

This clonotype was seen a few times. Written as DNA, the CDR3 is TGTGCCAGCAGTTTATGGGGACTAGCGGGCTCCTACAATGAGCAGTTCTTC. This translates into CASSLWGLAGSYNEQFF. The V gene is TRBV28, the J gene TRBJ2-1; 12 bases match TRBD2. Losses at the gene ends were 0 bases for V and 0 bases for J; bases not matched to a gene: 0. Germline V lookup: CDR1 MDHEN, CDR2 SYDVKM. The CDR3 is 17 amino acids.

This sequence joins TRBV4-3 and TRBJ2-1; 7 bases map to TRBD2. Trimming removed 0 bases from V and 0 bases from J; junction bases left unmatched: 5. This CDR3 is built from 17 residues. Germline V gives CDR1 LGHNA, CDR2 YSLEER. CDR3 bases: TGCGCCAGCAGCCAAGAGGAAGCGGGAAGCTCCTACAATGAGCAGTTCTTC. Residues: CASSQEEAGSSYNEQFF.

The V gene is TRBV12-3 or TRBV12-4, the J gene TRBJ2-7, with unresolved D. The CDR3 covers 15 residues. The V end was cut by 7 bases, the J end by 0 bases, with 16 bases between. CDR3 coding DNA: TGTGCCAGCACAAAGGCGGCGGACGTCTCCTACGAGCAGTACTTC. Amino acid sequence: CASTKAADVSYEQYF.

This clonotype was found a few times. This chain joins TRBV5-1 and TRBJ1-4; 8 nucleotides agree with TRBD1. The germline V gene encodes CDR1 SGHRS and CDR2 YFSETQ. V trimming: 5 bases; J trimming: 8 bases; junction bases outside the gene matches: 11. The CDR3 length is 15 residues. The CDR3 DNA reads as TGCGCCAGCAGGCAGGGGGCCCTTATGGAAGAAAAACTGTTTTTT. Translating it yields CASRQGALMEEKLFF.

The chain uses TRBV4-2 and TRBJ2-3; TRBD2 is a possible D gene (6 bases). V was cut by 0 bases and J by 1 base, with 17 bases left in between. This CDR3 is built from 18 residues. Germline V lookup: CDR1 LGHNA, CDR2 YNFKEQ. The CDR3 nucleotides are TGTGCCAGCAGCCAAGATACCCCGGGACTTCGACGCACAGATACGCAGTATTTT. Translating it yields CASSQDTPGLRRTDTQYF.

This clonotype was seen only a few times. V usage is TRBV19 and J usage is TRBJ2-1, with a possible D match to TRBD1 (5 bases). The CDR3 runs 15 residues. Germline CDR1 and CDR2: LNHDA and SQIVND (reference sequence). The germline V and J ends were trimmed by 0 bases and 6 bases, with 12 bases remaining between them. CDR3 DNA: TGTGCCAGTAGTATAGATCCACAGGTAGTCAATGAGCAGTTCTTC. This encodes CASSIDPQVVNEQFF.

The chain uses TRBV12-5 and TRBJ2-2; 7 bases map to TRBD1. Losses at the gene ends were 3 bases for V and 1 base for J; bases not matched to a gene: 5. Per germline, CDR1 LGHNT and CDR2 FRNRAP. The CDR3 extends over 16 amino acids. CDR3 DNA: TGTGCTAGTGGTTTAGCCGGGACAGAGAACACCGGGGAGCTGTTTTTT. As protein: CASGLAGTENTGELFF.

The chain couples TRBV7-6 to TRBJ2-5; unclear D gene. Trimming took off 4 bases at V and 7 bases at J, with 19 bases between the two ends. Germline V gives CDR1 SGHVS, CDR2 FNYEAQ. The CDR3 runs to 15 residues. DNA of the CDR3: TGTGCCAGCAGCTCCCACAGCGCGATGGAAAGGACCCAGTACTTC. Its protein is CASSSHSAMERTQYF.

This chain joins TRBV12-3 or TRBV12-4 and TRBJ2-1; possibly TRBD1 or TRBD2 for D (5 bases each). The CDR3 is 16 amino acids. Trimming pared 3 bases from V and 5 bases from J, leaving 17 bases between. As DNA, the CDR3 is TGTGCCAGCAGTTTTAGGCGTAAGGGACCTCACAATGAGCAGTTCTTC. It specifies CASSFRRKGPHNEQFF.

CDR3 bases: TGCAGTGCTAGGTCCCAGGGGGGGGAAAAACTGTTTTTT. This gives the protein CSARSQGGEKLFF. The rearrangement joins TRBV20-1 to TRBJ1-4; 7 bases are shared with TRBD1. Trimming removed 3 bases from V and 8 bases from J; junction bases left unmatched: 6. The CDR3 loop spans 13 amino acids. Germline CDR1 is DFQATT and CDR2 is SNEGSKA (reference sequence).

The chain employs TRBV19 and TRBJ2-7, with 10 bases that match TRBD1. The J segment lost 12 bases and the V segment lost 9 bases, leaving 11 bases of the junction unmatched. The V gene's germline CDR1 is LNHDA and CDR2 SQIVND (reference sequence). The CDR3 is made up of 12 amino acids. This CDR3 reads CARGSTRDRGYF. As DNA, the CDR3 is TGTGCCAGGGGATCTACCCGGGACAGGGGGTACTTC. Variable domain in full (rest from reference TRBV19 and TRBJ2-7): DGGITQSPKYLFRKEGQNVTLSCEQNLNHDAMYWYRQDPGQGLRLIYYSQIVNDFQKGDIAEGYSVSREKKESFPLTVTSAQKNPTAFYLCARGSTRDRGYFGPGTRLTVT.

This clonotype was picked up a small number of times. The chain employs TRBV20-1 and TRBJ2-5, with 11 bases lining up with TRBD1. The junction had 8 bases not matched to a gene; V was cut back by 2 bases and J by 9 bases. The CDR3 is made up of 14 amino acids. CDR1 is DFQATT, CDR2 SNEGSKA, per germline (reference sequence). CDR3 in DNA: TGCAGTGCTAGACCTCCGGACAGGGGGCACGCCCAGTACTTC. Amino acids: CSARPPDRGHAQYF.

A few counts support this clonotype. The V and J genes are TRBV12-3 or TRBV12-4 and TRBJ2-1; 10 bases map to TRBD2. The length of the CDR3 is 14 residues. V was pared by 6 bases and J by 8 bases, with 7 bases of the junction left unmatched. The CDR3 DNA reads TGTGCCAGCAGGGGGCTAGCGGGAGTTCATGAGCAGTTCTTC. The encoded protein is CASRGLAGVHEQFF.

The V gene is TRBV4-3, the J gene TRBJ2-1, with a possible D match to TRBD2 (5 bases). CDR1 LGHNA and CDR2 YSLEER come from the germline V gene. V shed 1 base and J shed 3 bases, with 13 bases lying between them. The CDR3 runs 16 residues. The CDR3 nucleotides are TGCGCCAGCAGCCAAGTATTGAGGAGCGGCTACAATGAGCAGTTCTTC. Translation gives CASSQVLRSGYNEQFF.

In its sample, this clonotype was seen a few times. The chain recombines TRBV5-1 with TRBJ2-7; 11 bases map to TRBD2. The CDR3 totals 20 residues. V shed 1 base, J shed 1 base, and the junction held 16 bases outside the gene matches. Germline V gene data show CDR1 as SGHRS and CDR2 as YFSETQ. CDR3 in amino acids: CASSLRSSGRPVVSSYEQYF. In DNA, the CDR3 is TGCGCCAGCAGCTTGAGATCTAGCGGGAGGCCCGTCGTAAGTTCCTACGAGCAGTACTTC.

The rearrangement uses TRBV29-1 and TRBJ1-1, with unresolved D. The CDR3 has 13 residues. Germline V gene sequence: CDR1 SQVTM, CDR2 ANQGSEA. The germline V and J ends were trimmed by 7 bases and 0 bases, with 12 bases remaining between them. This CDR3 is CSATQSMNTEAFF. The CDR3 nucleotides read TGCAGCGCCACACAGTCCATGAACACTGAAGCTTTCTTT.

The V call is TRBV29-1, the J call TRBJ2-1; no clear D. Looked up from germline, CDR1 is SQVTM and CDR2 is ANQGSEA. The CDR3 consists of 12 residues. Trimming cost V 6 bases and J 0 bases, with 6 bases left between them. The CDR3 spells CSVHSSYNEQFF. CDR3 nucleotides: TGCAGCGTCCATAGCTCCTACAATGAGCAGTTCTTC.